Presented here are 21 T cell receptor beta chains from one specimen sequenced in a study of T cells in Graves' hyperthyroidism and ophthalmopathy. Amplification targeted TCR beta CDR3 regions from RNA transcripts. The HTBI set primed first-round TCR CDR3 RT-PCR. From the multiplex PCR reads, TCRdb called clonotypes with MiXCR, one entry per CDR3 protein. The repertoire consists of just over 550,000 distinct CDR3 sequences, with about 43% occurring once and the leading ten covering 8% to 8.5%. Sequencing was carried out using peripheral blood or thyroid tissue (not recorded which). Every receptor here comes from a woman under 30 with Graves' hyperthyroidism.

The CDR3 protein is CAISGQGQGTNTEAFF. The CDR3 coding sequence is TGTGCCATCAGTGGACAGGGGCAGGGGACGAACACTGAAGCTTTCTTT. The chain uses TRBV10-3 and TRBJ1-1, with 8 bases matching TRBD1. Trimming removed 4 bases from V and 1 base from J; junction bases left unmatched: 8. The CDR3 has 16 amino acids. Germline CDR1 ENHRY, CDR2 SYGVKD.

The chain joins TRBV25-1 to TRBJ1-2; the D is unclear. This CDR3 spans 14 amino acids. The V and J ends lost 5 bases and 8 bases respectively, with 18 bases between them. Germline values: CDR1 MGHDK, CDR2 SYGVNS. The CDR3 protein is CASSNHRGPGGYTF. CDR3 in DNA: TGTGCCAGCAGTAACCACCGAGGTCCGGGCGGCTACACCTTC.

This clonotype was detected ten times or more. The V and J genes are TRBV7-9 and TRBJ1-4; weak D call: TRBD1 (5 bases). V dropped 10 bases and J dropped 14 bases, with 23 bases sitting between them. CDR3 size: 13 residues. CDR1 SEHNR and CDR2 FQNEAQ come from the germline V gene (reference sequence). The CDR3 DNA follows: TGTGCCACCTCAGGGTCCACCCATGTTAAGCTGTTTTTT. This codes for CATSGSTHVKLFF.

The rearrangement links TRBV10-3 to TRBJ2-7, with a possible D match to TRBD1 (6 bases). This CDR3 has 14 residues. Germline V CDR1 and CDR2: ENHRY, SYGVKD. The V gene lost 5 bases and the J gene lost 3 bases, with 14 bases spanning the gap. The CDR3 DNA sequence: TGTGCCATCAGTTCTACGACAGGCGACTACGAGCAGTACTTC. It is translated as CAISSTTGDYEQYF.

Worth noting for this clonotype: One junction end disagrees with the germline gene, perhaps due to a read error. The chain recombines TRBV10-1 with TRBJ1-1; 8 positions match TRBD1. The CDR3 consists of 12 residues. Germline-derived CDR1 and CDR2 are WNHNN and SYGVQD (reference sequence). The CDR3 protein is CASSRTGLEAFF. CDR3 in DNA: TGTGCCAGCAGTCGGACAGGGCTTGAAGCTTTCTTT.

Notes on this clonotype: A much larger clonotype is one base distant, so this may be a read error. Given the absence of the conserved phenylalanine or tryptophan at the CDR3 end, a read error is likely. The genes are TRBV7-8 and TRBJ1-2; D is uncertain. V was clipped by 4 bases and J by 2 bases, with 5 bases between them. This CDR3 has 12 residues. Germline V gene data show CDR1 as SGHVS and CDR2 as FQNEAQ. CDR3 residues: CASSSENYGYTL. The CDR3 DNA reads TGTGCCAGCAGCTCCGAAAACTATGGCTACACCCTC.

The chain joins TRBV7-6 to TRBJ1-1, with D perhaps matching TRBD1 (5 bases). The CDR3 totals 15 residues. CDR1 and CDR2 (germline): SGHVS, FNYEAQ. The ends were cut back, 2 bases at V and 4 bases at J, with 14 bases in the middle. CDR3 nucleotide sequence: TGTGCCAGCAGCTTAAGGTACGGAACAGGCACTGAAGCTTTCTTT. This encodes CASSLRYGTGTEAFF.

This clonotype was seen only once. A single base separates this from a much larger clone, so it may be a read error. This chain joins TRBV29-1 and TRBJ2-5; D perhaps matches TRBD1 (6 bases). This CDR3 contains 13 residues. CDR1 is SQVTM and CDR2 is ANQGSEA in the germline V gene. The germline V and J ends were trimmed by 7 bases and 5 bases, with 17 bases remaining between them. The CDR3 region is CSAAAGVGETQYF. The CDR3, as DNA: TGCAGCGCAGCGGCAGGGGTGGGGGAGACCCAGTACTTC.

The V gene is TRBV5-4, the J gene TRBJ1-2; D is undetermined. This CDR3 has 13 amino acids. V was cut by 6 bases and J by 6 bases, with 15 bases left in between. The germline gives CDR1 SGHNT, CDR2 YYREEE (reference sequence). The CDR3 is CASTRAGRDGYTF. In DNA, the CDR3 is TGTGCCAGCACCCGAGCCGGGAGGGATGGCTACACCTTC.

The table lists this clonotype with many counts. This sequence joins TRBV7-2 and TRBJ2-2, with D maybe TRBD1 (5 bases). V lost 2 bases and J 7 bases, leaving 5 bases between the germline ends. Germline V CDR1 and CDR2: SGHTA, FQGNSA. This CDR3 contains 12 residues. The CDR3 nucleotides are TGTGCCAGCAGCTTAAGGGGCGGGGAGCTGTTTTTT. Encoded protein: CASSLRGGELFF. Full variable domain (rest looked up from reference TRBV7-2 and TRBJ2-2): GAGVSQSPSNKVTEKGKDVELRCDPISGHTALYWYRQSLGQGLEFLIYFQGNSAPDKSGLPSDRFSAERTGGSVSTLTIQRTQQEDSAVYLCASSLRGGELFFGEGSRLTVL.

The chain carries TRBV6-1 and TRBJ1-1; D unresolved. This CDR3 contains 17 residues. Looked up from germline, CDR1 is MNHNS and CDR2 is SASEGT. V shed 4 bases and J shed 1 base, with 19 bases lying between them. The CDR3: CASSASTYGGSNTEAFF. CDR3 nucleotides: TGTGCCAGCAGTGCCTCTACTTATGGAGGATCGAACACTGAAGCTTTCTTT.

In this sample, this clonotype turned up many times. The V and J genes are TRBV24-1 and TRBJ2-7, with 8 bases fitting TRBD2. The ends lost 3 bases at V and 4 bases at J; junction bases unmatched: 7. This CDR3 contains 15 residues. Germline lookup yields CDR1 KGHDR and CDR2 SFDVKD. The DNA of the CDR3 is TGTGCCACCAGTGATCGACGTGCGGGAGGTTACGAGCAGTACTTC. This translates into CATSDRRAGGYEQYF.

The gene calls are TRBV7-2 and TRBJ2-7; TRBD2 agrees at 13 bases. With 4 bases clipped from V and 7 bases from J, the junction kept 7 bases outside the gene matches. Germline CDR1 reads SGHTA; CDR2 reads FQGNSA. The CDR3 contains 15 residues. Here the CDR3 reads CASSSLAGGPKEQYF. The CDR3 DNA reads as TGTGCCAGCAGCTCACTAGCGGGAGGGCCGAAAGAGCAGTACTTC.

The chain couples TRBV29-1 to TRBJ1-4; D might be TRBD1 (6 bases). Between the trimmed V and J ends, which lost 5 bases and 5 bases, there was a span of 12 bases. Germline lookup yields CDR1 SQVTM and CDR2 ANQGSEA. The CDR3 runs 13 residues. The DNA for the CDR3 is TGCAGCGTTCAGGGGTCCACCAATGAAAAACTGTTTTTT. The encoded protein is CSVQGSTNEKLFF.

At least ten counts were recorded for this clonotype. This chain's CDR3 is CASSGKGGTEAFF. CDR3 nucleotides: TGTGCCAGCAGCGGAAAAGGAGGCACTGAAGCTTTCTTT. V is TRBV7-9 and J is TRBJ1-1; D not certain. Trimming took 5 bases from V and 4 from J, leaving 11 bases between them. Looked up from germline, CDR1 is SEHNR and CDR2 is FQNEAQ (reference sequence). The CDR3 runs 13 residues.

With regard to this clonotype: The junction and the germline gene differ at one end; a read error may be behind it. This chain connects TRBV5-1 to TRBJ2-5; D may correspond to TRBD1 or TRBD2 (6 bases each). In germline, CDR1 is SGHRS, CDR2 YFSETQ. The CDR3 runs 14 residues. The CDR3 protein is CASSLPGEEETQYF. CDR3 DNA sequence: TGTGCCAGCAGCTTACCAGGGGAGGAAGAGACCCAGTACTTC.

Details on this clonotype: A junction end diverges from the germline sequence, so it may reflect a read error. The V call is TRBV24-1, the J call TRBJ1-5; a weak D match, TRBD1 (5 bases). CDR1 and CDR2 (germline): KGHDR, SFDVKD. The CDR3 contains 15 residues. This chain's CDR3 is CATSDHRDYNEPQHF. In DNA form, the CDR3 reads TGTGCCACCAGTGATCATCGGGACTACAATGAGCCCCAGCATTTT.

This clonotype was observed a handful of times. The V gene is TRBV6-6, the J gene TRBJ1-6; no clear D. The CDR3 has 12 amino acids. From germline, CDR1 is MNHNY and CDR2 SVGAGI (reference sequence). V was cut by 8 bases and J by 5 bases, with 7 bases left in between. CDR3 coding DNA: TGTGCCAGCGGGGTCCATAATTCACCCCTCCACTTT. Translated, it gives CASGVHNSPLHF.

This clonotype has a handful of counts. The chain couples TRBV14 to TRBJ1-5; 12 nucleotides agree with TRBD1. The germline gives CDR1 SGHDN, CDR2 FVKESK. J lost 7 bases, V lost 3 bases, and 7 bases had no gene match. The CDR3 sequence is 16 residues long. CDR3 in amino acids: CASSQGTGGAGQPQHF. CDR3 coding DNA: TGTGCCAGCAGCCAGGGGACAGGGGGCGCGGGGCAGCCCCAGCATTTT.

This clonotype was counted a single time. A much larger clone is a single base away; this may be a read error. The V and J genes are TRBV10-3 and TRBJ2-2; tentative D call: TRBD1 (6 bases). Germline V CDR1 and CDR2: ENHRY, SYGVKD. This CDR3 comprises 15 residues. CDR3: CDISLRGTNTGELFF. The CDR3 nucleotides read TGTGACATCAGCCTCAGGGGCACGAACACCGGGGAGCTGTTTTTT.

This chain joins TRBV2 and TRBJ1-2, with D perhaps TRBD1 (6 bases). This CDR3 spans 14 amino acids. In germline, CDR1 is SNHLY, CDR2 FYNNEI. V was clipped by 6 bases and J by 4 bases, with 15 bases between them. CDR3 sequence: CASSLRQALYGYTF. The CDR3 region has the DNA TGTGCCAGCAGCCTGAGACAGGCCCTCTATGGCTACACCTTC.